The T cell receptor (beta chain) under discussion was sequenced for a study of identifying expanded T cells in peripheral blood. Study-wide points: Clone count variance between roughly two-week samples rose with total template count. About 1.3 clones differed between technical replicates, versus roughly 17 and 20 over time.

Profiling relied on immunoSEQ multiplex PCR, and the TCRdb table lists in-frame clones only, not all of them. Of about 86,000 clones in the sample, about 85% were seen once. V shed 2 bases and J shed 4 bases, with 17 bases lying between them. The germline CDR1 and CDR2 sequences are GTSNPN and SVGIG (reference sequence). This CDR3 has 15 residues. Worth noting for this clone: Its antigen is currently unknown.

The TCR was taken from a person between 18 and 69 years old in good health. The chain combines TRBV30 with TRBJ1-2; D not resolved. The sample was blood. The DNA for the CDR3 is TGTGCCTGGAGTCATGCTCGGTCCATAGGCTATGGCTACACCTTC. This encodes CAWSHARSIGYGYTF.